A selection of T cell receptor beta chains follows, all from one sample in a study of shared clonotypes between healthy human individuals. TCRdb's table, derived via immunoSEQ multiplex PCR, lists solely in-frame clones and lacks some. Found here are some 1.4 million clones, approximately 97% of them singletons; the top ten hold roughly 1.2%. Specimen: naive CD4+ T cells sorted from blood. The receptors stem from a man in his thirties or forties in good health. Both conserved end residues are part of each CDR3. The D gene is left open where the match is weak. The size entry is marked missing in some rows and otherwise reads once, few, many or a size class.

CDR3 length: 17; J gene: TRBJ2-1; clone size: -; V gene: TRBV14; D gene: TRBD1; CDR3 protein: CASSQERGTGMFNEQFF; CDR3 DNA: TGTGCCAGCAGCCAGGAGCGCGGGACAGGGATGTTTAATGAGCAGTTCTTC
CDR3 length: 15; J gene: TRBJ2-2; clone size: -; V gene: TRBV9; D gene: TRBD1; CDR3 protein: CASSPRDRGPGELFF; CDR3 DNA: TGTGCCAGCAGCCCCCGGGACAGGGGGCCCGGGGAGCTGTTTTTT
CDR3 length: 15; J gene: TRBJ2-3; clone size: -; V gene: TRBV2; D gene: TRBD1; CDR3 protein: CASTGQGIRTDTQYF; CDR3 DNA: TGTGCCAGCACCGGACAGGGGATCAGGACAGATACGCAGTATTTT
CDR3 length: 14; J gene: TRBJ2-1; clone size: -; V gene: TRBV6-5; D gene: -; CDR3 protein: CASTLGSYLGEQFF; CDR3 DNA: TGTGCCAGCACCCTAGGATCCTATCTCGGGGAGCAGTTCTTC
CDR3 length: 16; J gene: TRBJ2-7; clone size: -; V gene: TRBV7-9; D gene: TRBD2; CDR3 protein: CASSFTGAGGPYEQYF; CDR3 DNA: TGTGCCAGCAGCTTTACAGGAGCGGGAGGGCCCTACGAGCAGTACTTC
CDR3 length: 15; J gene: TRBJ2-7; clone size: -; V gene: TRBV5-3; D gene: -; CDR3 protein: CARSISAGPRDEQYF; CDR3 DNA: TGTGCCAGAAGCATTAGCGCGGGTCCCAGGGACGAGCAGTACTTC
CDR3 length: 13; J gene: TRBJ2-7; clone size: -; V gene: TRBV18; D gene: -; CDR3 protein: CASSPRSTYEQYF; CDR3 DNA: TGTGCCAGCTCACCACGGTCCACCTACGAGCAGTACTTC
CDR3 length: 16; J gene: TRBJ2-7; clone size: -; V gene: TRBV27; D gene: TRBD2; CDR3 protein: CASSPRTSGSSYEQYF; CDR3 DNA: TGTGCCAGCAGTCCCCGGACTAGCGGGAGCTCCTACGAGCAGTACTTC
CDR3 length: 13; J gene: TRBJ1-2; clone size: -; V gene: TRBV5-4; D gene: -; CDR3 protein: CASNRGGTDGYTF; CDR3 DNA: TGTGCCAGCAACCGGGGGGGGACGGATGGCTACACCTTC
CDR3 length: 14; J gene: TRBJ2-7; clone size: -; V gene: TRBV7-8; D gene: -; CDR3 protein: CASSLGAPTYEQYF; CDR3 DNA: TGTGCCAGCAGCTTAGGGGCGCCAACCTACGAGCAGTACTTC
CDR3 length: 13; J gene: TRBJ2-7; clone size: few; V gene: TRBV5-1; D gene: -; CDR3 protein: CASSLRETYEQYF; CDR3 DNA: TGCGCCAGCAGCTTGAGGGAAACATACGAGCAGTACTTC
CDR3 length: 17; J gene: TRBJ2-3; clone size: -; V gene: TRBV5-1; D gene: -; CDR3 protein: CASSLVRGQLGTDTQYF; CDR3 DNA: TGCGCCAGCAGCTTGGTTCGGGGTCAATTAGGTACAGATACGCAGTATTTT
CDR3 length: 19; J gene: TRBJ2-5; clone size: -; V gene: TRBV4-1; D gene: -; CDR3 protein: CASSQGLTGARVYQETQYF; CDR3 DNA: TGCGCCAGCAGCCAGGGACTTACAGGGGCAAGGGTATACCAAGAGACCCAGTACTTC
CDR3 length: 16; J gene: TRBJ2-5; clone size: -; V gene: TRBV5-6; D gene: -; CDR3 protein: CASSLAGLTNQETQYF; CDR3 DNA: TGTGCCAGCAGCTTGGCTGGACTAACCAATCAAGAGACCCAGTACTTC
CDR3 length: 16; J gene: TRBJ2-3; clone size: -; V gene: TRBV5-4; D gene: TRBD2; CDR3 protein: CASSPAAGDLTDTQYF; CDR3 DNA: TGTGCCAGCAGCCCAGCAGCGGGAGATCTAACAGATACGCAGTATTTT
CDR3 length: 14; J gene: TRBJ2-7; clone size: once; V gene: TRBV5-1; D gene: -; CDR3 protein: CASSTESKAYEQYF; CDR3 DNA: TGCGCCAGCAGCACCGAAAGTAAGGCCTACGAGCAGTACTTC
CDR3 length: 16; J gene: TRBJ2-3; clone size: -; V gene: TRBV15; D gene: -; CDR3 protein: CATSRDWAGGTDTQYF; CDR3 DNA: TGTGCCACCAGCAGAGACTGGGCCGGGGGTACAGATACGCAGTATTTT
CDR3 length: 15; J gene: TRBJ1-5; clone size: -; V gene: TRBV7-9; D gene: TRBD1; CDR3 protein: CASSRGTVINQPQHF; CDR3 DNA: TGTGCCAGCAGCCGAGGGACAGTAATCAATCAGCCCCAGCATTTT
CDR3 length: 14; J gene: TRBJ2-1; clone size: once; V gene: TRBV19; D gene: -; CDR3 protein: CASRRRAAYNEQFF; CDR3 DNA: TGTGCCAGTAGACGCAGGGCGGCCTACAATGAGCAGTTCTTC
CDR3 length: 14; J gene: TRBJ2-1; clone size: -; V gene: TRBV29-1; D gene: TRBD2; CDR3 protein: CSVEDPLAGGGGFF; CDR3 DNA: TGCAGCGTTGAAGATCCCCTAGCGGGAGGAGGCGGGTTCTTC
CDR3 length: 18; J gene: TRBJ2-3; clone size: -; V gene: TRBV9; D gene: TRBD2; CDR3 protein: CASSVDEGSGRWTDTQYF; CDR3 DNA: TGTGCCAGCAGCGTAGATGAAGGGAGCGGGAGATGGACAGATACGCAGTATTTT
CDR3 length: 16; J gene: TRBJ2-7; clone size: -; V gene: TRBV29-1; D gene: TRBD2; CDR3 protein: CSVEDYLAGATNEQYF; CDR3 DNA: TGCAGCGTTGAAGATTATCTAGCGGGAGCCACTAACGAGCAGTACTTC
CDR3 length: 16; J gene: TRBJ2-7; clone size: -; V gene: TRBV27; D gene: -; CDR3 protein: CASSEKSGTVTYEQYF; CDR3 DNA: TGTGCCAGCAGCGAAAAATCCGGGACGGTGACCTACGAGCAGTACTTC
CDR3 length: 17; J gene: TRBJ2-5; clone size: -; V gene: TRBV19; D gene: -; CDR3 protein: CASSIDRGMEAGATQYF; CDR3 DNA: TGTGCCAGTAGTATAGATCGGGGGATGGAAGCCGGAGCGACCCAGTACTTC
CDR3 length: 16; J gene: TRBJ2-3; clone size: -; V gene: TRBV5-1; D gene: -; CDR3 protein: CASSLEGGGLSDTQYF; CDR3 DNA: TGCGCCAGCAGCCTTGAGGGGGGTGGACTTTCAGATACGCAGTATTTT
CDR3 length: 18; J gene: TRBJ2-1; clone size: -; V gene: TRBV10-1; D gene: TRBD2; CDR3 protein: CASSALRSGGSSYNEQFF; CDR3 DNA: TGCGCCAGCAGTGCATTACGGTCGGGCGGGAGCTCCTACAATGAGCAGTTCTTC
CDR3 length: 13; J gene: TRBJ2-7; clone size: -; V gene: TRBV29-1; D gene: -; CDR3 protein: CSVAVGASSEQYF; CDR3 DNA: TGCAGCGTTGCGGTGGGGGCTAGCTCGGAGCAGTACTTC